These 6 T cell receptor beta chains were all obtained from the same sample, sequenced in a study of Ad26.COV2.S vaccination and SARS-CoV-2 variants (dated by TCRdb to the early 2020s). The library was generated by the immunoSEQ multiplex PCR assay. The table comes from immuneACCESS by way of TCRdb, which keeps in-frame sequences with V and J called. Part of the clones is missing from these tables; in studies checked, under half for an unresolved V gene and the rest for unknown reasons. The sample has some 390,000 clones on record, 89% of them singletons. 1.5% to 2% of the sample goes to the ten largest clones. What this sample's treatment or condition label stands for: around 19 received Ad26.COV2.S at low or high dose, single or two shots; about five received placebo; per-sample allocation not given. For vaccine and placebo recipients, repertoires were sequenced using samples collected on day 63 after the first injection.

This specimen consisted of peripheral blood, obtained in a trial of Ad26.COV2.S vaccine versus placebo. Receptors were obtained from a person between 18 and 59 years old who received the Ad26.COV2.S COVID-19 vaccine or a placebo.

This chain joins TRBV9 and TRBJ2-3; no clear D gene. Germline CDR1 reads SGDLS; CDR2 reads YYNGEE. The length of the CDR3 is 13 residues. Trimming stripped 8 bases from V and 1 base from J, with 11 bases between. The CDR3 DNA sequence: TGTGCCAGTCGACCTCTTGGCACAGATACGCAGTATTTT. This codes for CASRPLGTDTQYF.

In this sample, this clone turned up once. The chain links TRBV30 to TRBJ2-3; 8 bases agree with TRBD1. The V segment lost 2 bases and the J segment 5 bases; nucleotides outside the gene matches: 6. Per the germline V gene, CDR1 is GTSNPN and CDR2 is SVGIG (reference sequence). The CDR3 has 14 residues. CDR3 amino acids: CAWSRQGIGDTQYF. For the CDR3, the DNA is TGTGCCTGGAGTAGACAGGGGATTGGAGATACGCAGTATTTT.

The chain combines TRBV5-5 with TRBJ2-1; 7 bases are shared with TRBD2. This CDR3 has 15 amino acids. V shed 4 bases, J shed 3 bases, and the junction held 7 bases outside the gene matches. In germline, CDR1 is SGHKS, CDR2 YYEKEE (reference sequence). The CDR3 nucleotides are TGTGCCAGCAGCCCCCCGACTAGCTTCTACAATGAGCAGTTCTTC. Its protein is CASSPPTSFYNEQFF. The complete variable domain, with remaining parts taken from reference TRBV5-5 and TRBJ2-1, reads DAGVTQSPTHLIKTRGQQVTLRCSPISGHKSVSWYQQVLGQGPQFIFQYYEKEERGRGNFPDRFSARQFPNYSSELNVNALLLGDSALYLCASSPPTSFYNEQFFGPGTRLTVL.

The gene calls are TRBV3-1 (or the pseudogene TRBV3-2) and TRBJ2-7; 9 nucleotides line up with TRBD2. Germline trimming cut 0 bases from V and 5 bases from J; bases unmatched to any gene: 11. CDR1 LGHDT and CDR2 YNNKEL come from the germline V gene (reference sequence). The CDR3 is 17 residues long. CDR3 sequence: CASSQDPTSGLGNEQYF. CDR3 in DNA: TGTGCCAGCAGCCAAGATCCGACTAGCGGCCTGGGCAACGAGCAGTACTTC.

This chain joins TRBV7-9 and TRBJ2-6; no reliable D call. This CDR3 contains 14 residues. Deletions cut 5 bases from V and 2 bases from J, with 7 bases between. Germline CDR1 is SEHNR and CDR2 is FQNEAQ (reference sequence). CDR3 in DNA: TGTGCCAGCAGCGGTGGGGCTGGGGCCAACGTCCTGACTTTC. Amino acid sequence: CASSGGAGANVLTF. The full variable domain, rest sourced from reference TRBV7-9 and TRBJ2-6, is DTGVSQNPRHKITKRGQNVTFRCDPISEHNRLYWYRQTLGQGPEFLTYFQNEAQLEKSRLLSDRFSAERPKGSFSTLEIQRTEQGDSAMYLCASSGGAGANVLTFGAGSRLTVL.

This clone was found once. V usage is TRBV4-3 and J usage is TRBJ2-1; 10 bases agree with TRBD2. The CDR3 totals 16 residues. Germline V gives CDR1 LGHNA, CDR2 YSLEER. J lost 7 bases, V lost 0 bases, and 6 bases had no gene match. Here the CDR3 DNA reads TGCGCCAGCAGCCAAGATCTAGCGGGAGTACATAATGAGCAGTTCTTC. Protein product: CASSQDLAGVHNEQFF.